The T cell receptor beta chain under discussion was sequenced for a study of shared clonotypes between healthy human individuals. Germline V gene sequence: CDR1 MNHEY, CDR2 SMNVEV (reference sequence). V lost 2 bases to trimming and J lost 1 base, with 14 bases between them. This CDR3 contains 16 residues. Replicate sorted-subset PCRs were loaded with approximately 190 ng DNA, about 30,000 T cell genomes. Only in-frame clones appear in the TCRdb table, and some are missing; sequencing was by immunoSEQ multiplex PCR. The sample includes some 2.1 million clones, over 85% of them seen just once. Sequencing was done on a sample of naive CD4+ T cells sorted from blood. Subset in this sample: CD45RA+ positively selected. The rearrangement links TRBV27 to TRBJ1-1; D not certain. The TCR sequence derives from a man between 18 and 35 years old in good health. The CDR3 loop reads CASSLRTGRQNTEAFF. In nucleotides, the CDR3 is TGTGCCAGCAGTTTAAGAACCGGACGGCAGAACACTGAAGCTTTCTTT.